The T cell receptor beta chain under discussion was sequenced for a study of shared clonotypes between healthy human individuals. V gave up 4 bases and J gave up 5 bases, with 8 bases separating them. CDR3 length equals 11 residues. CDR1 and CDR2 (germline): GTSNPN, SVGIG (reference sequence). TCRdb's table, derived via immunoSEQ multiplex PCR, lists solely in-frame clones and lacks some. Here the sample spans about 2.1 million clones, just over 90% being singletons. In the case of this clone: Other DNA sequences within the sample encode an identical CDR3.

CD45RO-negative, CCR7-selected cells formed the naive CD8 fraction, which excluded terminally differentiated effector memory CD45RA+ cells. The receptor's source is a man younger than 35 in good health. Some clones in this sample may be carry-over from other donors' samples. The sample consisted of naive CD8+ T cells from PBMCs. V and J are TRBV30 and TRBJ1-1, with unresolved D. The CDR3 bases are TGTGCCTGGACCCTTGGGACTGAAGCTTTCTTT. This gives the protein CAWTLGTEAFF.